This entry is about one TCR beta chain. Its antigen is undetermined. Generated by immunoSEQ multiplex PCR, the TCRdb table keeps only in-frame clones and is missing some. The sample comprises about 32,000 clones, 60% to 80% of which are singletons, and about 24% rests with the top ten. This CDR3 has 13 residues. Germline loops: CDR1 MDHEN, CDR2 SYDVKM. Trimming took off 7 bases at V and 0 bases at J, with 10 bases between the two ends. These data are taken from a study of a mutant IDH1 vaccine in newly diagnosed glioma. Study as a whole: Patients began vaccination 4-6 weeks after radiotherapy alone, or with temozolomide cycles. Those enrolled had earlier been treated with radiotherapy, temozolomide, or both, mostly both.

Specified time point: week 11, during vaccination. All doses held 300 ug of mutant IDH1 20-mer peptide, with topical imiquimod. The chain joins TRBV28 to TRBJ2-7, with D unclear. The sequences come from PBMCs, collected from a glioma patient whose treatment included an IDH1 peptide vaccine. This clonotype was sampled from a man aged 30 to 45 with glioma. The chain's CDR3 is CASKNYDSYEQYF. The DNA for the CDR3 is TGTGCCAGCAAGAATTACGACTCCTACGAGCAGTACTTC.